The rows below give T cell receptor beta chains drawn from one sample of a study of blood T cells in healthy people across ages. Via MiXCR, TCRdb re-called the 5' RACE reads, giving one row per CDR3 protein. The data contain about 680,000 distinct CDR3 sequences, roughly 49% of them singletons. The sequenced sample was blood. The receptors come from a woman aged 55-69 years in good health. The CDR3 runs from the conserved cysteine through the conserved F or W. D genes are given only for firm matches. Some rows mark clone size as missing; the rest say once, few, many or name a class of expanded clone.

size: .; V: TRBV6-1; J: TRBJ2-3; D: TRBD2; DNA: TGTGCCAGCAGTGAAACCCTAGCGGGAGGAGATACGCAGTATTTT; CDR3: CASSETLAGGDTQYF
size: .; V: TRBV11-2; J: TRBJ2-1; D: TRBD2; DNA: TGTGCCAGCAGCTTAGTTGGAGGGCGGGAGAGTGAGCAGTTCTTC; CDR3: CASSLVGGRESEQFF
size: .; V: TRBV3-1; J: TRBJ2-7; D: TRBD1; DNA: TGTGCCAGCAGGGACAGGGATATGAATGAGCAGTACTTC; CDR3: CASRDRDMNEQYF
size: .; V: TRBV29-1; J: TRBJ1-1; D: .; DNA: TGCAGCGTTGGCGAGTCGGGTGGGACTGAAGCTTTCTTT; CDR3: CSVGESGGTEAFF
size: .; V: TRBV6-2/TRBV6-3; J: TRBJ2-7; D: TRBD1; DNA: TGTGCCGTCGCCGGGACAGGGATTTACGAGCAGTACTTC; CDR3: CAVAGTGIYEQYF
size: few; V: TRBV4-3; J: TRBJ1-4; D: TRBD1; DNA: TGCGCCAGCAGCCAAGATGGGCTCGGGACAGCTGAAAAACTGTTTTTT; CDR3: CASSQDGLGTAEKLFF
size: .; V: TRBV12-3/TRBV12-4; J: TRBJ1-5; D: .; DNA: TGTGCCAGCAGTTCGTACAGGGTTTGGAATCAGCCCCAGCATTTT; CDR3: CASSSYRVWNQPQHF
size: few; V: TRBV4-3; J: TRBJ1-1; D: .; DNA: TGCGCCAGCAGCCCCAGAAAGAACACTGAAGCTTTCTTT; CDR3: CASSPRKNTEAFF
size: .; V: TRBV5-1; J: TRBJ1-2; D: .; DNA: TGCGCCAGCAGCTTTCAGGGTATCTCAGCCGAGGGTGGCTACACCTTC; CDR3: CASSFQGISAEGGYTF
size: .; V: TRBV7-3; J: TRBJ1-1; D: .; DNA: TGTGCCAGCAGCCCTACAGGGCGCTTTACTGAAGCTTTCTTT; CDR3: CASSPTGRFTEAFF
size: .; V: TRBV6-1; J: TRBJ2-7; D: TRBD1; DNA: TGTGCCACAAACAGGGGGTGGACCTACGAGCAGTACTTC; CDR3: CATNRGWTYEQYF
size: few; V: TRBV18; J: TRBJ2-7; D: TRBD1; DNA: TGTGCCAGCTCACGTTATGAGACAGGGGCCAGGGACGAGCAGTACTTC; CDR3: CASSRYETGARDEQYF
size: .; V: TRBV21-1; J: TRBJ2-7; D: .; DNA: TGTGCCAGCAGCAATAGGGTGAGGGGGGTCCAGTACGAGCAGTACTTC; CDR3: CASSNRVRGVQYEQYF